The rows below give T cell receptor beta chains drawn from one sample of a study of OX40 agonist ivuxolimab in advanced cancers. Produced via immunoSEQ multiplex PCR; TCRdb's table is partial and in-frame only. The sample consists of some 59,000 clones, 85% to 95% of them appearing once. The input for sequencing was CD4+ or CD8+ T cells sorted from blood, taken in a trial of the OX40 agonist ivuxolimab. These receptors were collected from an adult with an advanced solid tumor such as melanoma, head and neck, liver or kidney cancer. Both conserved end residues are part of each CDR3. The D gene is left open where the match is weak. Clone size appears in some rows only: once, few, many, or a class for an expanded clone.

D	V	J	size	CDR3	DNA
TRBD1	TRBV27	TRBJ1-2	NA	CASSPTGGWHYGYTF	TGTGCCAGCAGTCCGACAGGGGGTTGGCACTATGGCTACACCTTC
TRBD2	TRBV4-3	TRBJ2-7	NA	CASSQALAGGYEQYF	TGCGCCAGCAGCCAAGCGCTAGCGGGAGGGTACGAGCAGTACTTC
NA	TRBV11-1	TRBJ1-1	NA	CASSFTTVNTEAFF	TGTGCCAGCAGTTTCACCACAGTGAACACTGAAGCTTTCTTT
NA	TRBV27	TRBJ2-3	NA	CASSPVPFTDTQYF	TGTGCCAGCAGCCCTGTCCCCTTCACAGATACGCAGTATTTT
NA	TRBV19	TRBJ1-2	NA	CASTVGADGYTF	TGTGCCAGTACAGTAGGAGCGGATGGCTACACCTTC
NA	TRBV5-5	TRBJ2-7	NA	CASRQAHLLTYEQYF	TGTGCCAGCAGACAAGCTCATTTATTAACCTACGAGCAGTACTTC
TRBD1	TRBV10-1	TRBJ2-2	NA	CASTLTGGGTGELFF	TGCGCCAGCACCCTGACAGGGGGCGGCACCGGGGAGCTGTTTTTT
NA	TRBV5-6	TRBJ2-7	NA	CASSFASEQYF	TGTGCCAGCAGCTTCGCATCCGAGCAGTACTTC
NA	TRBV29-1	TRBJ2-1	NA	CSVENYYNEQFF	TGCAGCGTTGAGAATTACTACAATGAGCAGTTCTTC
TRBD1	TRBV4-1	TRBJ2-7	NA	CASSLGQGNEQYF	TGCGCCAGCAGCCTTGGACAGGGTAACGAGCAGTACTTC
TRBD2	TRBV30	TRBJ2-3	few	CAWSSSGGGGTDTQYF	TGTGCCTGGAGTTCCTCGGGGGGGGGCGGCACAGATACGCAGTATTTT
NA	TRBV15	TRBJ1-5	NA	CATSKVTGWEQPQHF	TGTGCCACCAGCAAGGTAACTGGGTGGGAACAGCCCCAGCATTTT
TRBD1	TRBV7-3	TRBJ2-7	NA	CASSLTGGLDEQYF	TGTGCCAGCAGCTTAACAGGGGGCCTCGACGAGCAGTACTTC
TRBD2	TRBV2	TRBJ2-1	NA	CASSRLADYNEQFF	TGTGCCAGCAGTCGGCTAGCGGACTACAATGAGCAGTTCTTC
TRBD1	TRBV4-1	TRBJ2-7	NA	CASSQVLGQIYEQYF	TGCGCCAGCAGCCAAGTTTTGGGACAGATCTACGAGCAGTACTTC
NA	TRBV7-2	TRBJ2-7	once	CASSLEVFSYEQYF	TGTGCCAGCAGCTTAGAGGTGTTCTCCTACGAGCAGTACTTC